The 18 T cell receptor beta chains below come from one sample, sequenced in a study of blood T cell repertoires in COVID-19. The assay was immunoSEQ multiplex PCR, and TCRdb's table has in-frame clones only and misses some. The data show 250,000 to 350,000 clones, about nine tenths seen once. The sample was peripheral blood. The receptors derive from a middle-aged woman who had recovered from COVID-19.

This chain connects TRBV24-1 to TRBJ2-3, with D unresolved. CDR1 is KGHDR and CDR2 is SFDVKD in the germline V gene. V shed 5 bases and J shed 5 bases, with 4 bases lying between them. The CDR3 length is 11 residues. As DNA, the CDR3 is TGTGCCACCAGTGCAGAAGATACGCAGTATTTT. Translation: CATSAEDTQYF.

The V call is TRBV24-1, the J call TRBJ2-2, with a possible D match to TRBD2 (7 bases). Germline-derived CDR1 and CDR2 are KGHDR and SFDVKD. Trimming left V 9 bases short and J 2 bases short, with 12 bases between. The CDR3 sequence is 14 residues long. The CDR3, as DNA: TGTGCCACCGGCGGGGGCACAAACACCGGGGAGCTGTTTTTT. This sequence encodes CATGGGTNTGELFF.

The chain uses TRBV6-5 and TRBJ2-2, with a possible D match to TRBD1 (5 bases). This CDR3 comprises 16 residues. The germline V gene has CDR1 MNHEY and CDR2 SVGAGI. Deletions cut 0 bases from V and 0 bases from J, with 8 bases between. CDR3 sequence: CASSYSGPANTGELFF. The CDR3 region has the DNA TGTGCCAGCAGTTACTCGGGGCCCGCGAACACCGGGGAGCTGTTTTTT.

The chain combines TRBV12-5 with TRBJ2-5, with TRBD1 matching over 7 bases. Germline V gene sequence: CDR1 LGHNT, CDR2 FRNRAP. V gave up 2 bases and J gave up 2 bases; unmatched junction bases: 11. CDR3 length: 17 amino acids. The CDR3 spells CASGLIPKDRNQETQYF. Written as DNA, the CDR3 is TGTGCTAGTGGTTTGATCCCCAAGGACAGGAATCAAGAGACCCAGTACTTC.

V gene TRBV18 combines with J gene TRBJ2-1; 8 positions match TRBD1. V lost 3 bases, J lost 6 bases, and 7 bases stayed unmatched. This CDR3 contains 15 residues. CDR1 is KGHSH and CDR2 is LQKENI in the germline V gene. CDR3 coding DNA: TGTGCCAGCTCACCTGCGACAGGGGCCGTCAATGAGCAGTTCTTC. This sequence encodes CASSPATGAVNEQFF.

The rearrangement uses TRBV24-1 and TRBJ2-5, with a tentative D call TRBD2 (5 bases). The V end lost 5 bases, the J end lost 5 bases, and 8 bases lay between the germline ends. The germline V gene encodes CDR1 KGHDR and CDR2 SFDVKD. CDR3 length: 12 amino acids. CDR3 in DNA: TGTGCCACCAGTGGGCCGGGGGAGACCCAGTACTTC. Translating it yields CATSGPGETQYF.

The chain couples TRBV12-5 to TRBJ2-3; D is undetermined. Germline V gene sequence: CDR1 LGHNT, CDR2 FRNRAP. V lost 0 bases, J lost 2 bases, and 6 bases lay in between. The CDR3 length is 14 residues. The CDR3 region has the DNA TGTGCTAGTGGTTTGGTACCTAACACAGATACGCAGTATTTT. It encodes CASGLVPNTDTQYF. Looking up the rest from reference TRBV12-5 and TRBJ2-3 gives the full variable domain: DARVTQTPRHKVTEMGQEVTMRCQPILGHNTVFWYRQTMMQGLELLAYFRNRAPLDDSGMPKDRFSAEMPDATLATLKIQPSEPRDSAVYFCASGLVPNTDTQYFGPGTRLTVL.

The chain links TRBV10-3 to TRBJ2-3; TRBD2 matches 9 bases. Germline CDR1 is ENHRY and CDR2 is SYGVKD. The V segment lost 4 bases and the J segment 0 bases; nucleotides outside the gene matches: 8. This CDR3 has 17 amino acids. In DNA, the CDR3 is TGTGCCATCAGTGCAGTTTCGACTAGCGGTAGCACAGATACGCAGTATTTT. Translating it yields CAISAVSTSGSTDTQYF.

CDR3 region: CASSRQLEVAMGEQYF. The CDR3 DNA is TGTGCCAGCAGTAGGCAACTGGAGGTGGCGATGGGCGAGCAGTACTTC. The chain carries TRBV2 and TRBJ2-7, with D possibly being TRBD2 (5 bases). Between the trimmed V and J ends, which lost 5 bases and 6 bases, there was a span of 23 bases. The CDR3 is 16 amino acids. From germline, CDR1 is SNHLY and CDR2 FYNNEI.

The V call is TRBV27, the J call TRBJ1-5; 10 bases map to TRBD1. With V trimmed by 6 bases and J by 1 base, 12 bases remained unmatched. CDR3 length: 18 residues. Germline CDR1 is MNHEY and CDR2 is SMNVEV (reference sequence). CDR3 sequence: CASSTPRTGGYSNQPQHF. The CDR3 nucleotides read TGTGCCAGCAGCACCCCCCGGACAGGGGGATACAGCAATCAGCCCCAGCATTTT.

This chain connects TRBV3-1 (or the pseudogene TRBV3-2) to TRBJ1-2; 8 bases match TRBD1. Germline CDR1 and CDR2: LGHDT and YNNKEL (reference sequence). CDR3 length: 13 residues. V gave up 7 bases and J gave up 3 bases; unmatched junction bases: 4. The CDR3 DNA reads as TGTGCCAGCACGTCAGGGGGCGACTATGGCTACACCTTC. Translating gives CASTSGGDYGYTF.

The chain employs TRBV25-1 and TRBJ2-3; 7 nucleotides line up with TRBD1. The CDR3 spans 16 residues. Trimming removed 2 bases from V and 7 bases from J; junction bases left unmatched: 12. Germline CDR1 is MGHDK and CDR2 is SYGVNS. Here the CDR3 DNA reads TGTGCCAGCAGTGAACACTACAGGGGACCTGAATATACGCAGTATTTT. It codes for CASSEHYRGPEYTQYF.

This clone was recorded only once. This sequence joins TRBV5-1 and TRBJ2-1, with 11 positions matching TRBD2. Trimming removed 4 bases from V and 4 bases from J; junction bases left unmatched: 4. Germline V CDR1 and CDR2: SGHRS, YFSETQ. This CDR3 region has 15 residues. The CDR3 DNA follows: TGCGCCAGCAGCATAGCGGGAGGGCCATACAATGAGCAGTTCTTC. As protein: CASSIAGGPYNEQFF.

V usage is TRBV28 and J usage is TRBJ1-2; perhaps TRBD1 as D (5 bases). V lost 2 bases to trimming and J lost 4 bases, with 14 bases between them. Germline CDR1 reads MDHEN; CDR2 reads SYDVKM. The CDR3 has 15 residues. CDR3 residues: CASSLGPGGPYGYTF. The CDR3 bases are TGTGCCAGCAGTTTAGGGCCGGGGGGTCCCTATGGCTACACCTTC.

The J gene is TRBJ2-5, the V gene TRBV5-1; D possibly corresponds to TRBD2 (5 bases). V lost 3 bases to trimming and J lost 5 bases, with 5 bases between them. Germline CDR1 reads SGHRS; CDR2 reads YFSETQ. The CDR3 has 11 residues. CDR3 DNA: TGCGCCAGCAGCTCTAGCGAGACCCAGTACTTC. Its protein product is CASSSSETQYF.

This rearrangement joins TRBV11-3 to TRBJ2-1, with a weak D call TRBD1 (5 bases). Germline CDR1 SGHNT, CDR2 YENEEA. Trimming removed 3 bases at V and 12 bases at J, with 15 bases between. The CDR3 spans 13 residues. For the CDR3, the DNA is TGTGCCAGCAGCTTTGGACAATCGAGTGGGCAGTTCTTC. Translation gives CASSFGQSSGQFF. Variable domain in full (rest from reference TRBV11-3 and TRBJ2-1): EAGVVQSPRYKIIEKKQPVAFWCNPISGHNTLYWYLQNLGQGPELLIRYENEEAVDDSQLPKDRFSAERLKGVDSTLKIQPAELGDSAVYLCASSFGQSSGQFFGPGTRLTVL.

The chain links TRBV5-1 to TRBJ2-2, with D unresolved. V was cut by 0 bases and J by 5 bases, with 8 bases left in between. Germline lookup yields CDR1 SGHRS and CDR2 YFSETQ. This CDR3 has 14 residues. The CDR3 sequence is CASSLGQPTGELFF. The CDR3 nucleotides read TGCGCCAGCAGCTTGGGACAACCAACCGGGGAGCTGTTTTTT.

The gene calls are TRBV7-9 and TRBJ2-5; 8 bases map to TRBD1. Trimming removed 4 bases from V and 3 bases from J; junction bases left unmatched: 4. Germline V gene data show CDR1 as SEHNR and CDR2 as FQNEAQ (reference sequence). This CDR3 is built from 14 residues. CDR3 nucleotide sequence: TGTGCCAGCAGCTGGGTGACAGGGGAAGAGACCCAGTACTTC. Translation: CASSWVTGEETQYF.